This TCR beta chain was captured by sequencing in a study of human T cells and chemical hapten exposure. Trimming at V came to 4 bases and at J to 10 bases, leaving 9 bases not matched to a gene. Germline V lookup: CDR1 SGHRS, CDR2 YFSETQ. The CDR3 has 14 amino acids. Time point here: healthy volunteer bleed at 6 weeks. Unfractionated whole blood was the source from which total RNA was extracted. This clonotype was seen many times. Authors' analysis steps: Sample TCR totals centred on a median of around 100,000, ranging about 20,000 to 700,000. TCRdb passed the RACE reads through MiXCR, listing each CDR3 protein once. For this entry, the V and J calls and clone size follow TCRdb and not the study's own pipeline. The data contain 65,000 to 95,000 distinct CDR3 sequences, around 9.3% of them singletons.

The rearrangement uses TRBV5-1 and TRBJ2-1, with 9 bases identical to TRBD1. Sequences were obtained from whole blood. This sequence originates from a female donor in good health. Some clones in this sample may be carry-over from other donors' samples. CDR3 bases: TGCGCCAGCAGCCCGGGACAGGGACCACCAGAGCAGTTCTTC. Translating gives CASSPGQGPPEQFF.